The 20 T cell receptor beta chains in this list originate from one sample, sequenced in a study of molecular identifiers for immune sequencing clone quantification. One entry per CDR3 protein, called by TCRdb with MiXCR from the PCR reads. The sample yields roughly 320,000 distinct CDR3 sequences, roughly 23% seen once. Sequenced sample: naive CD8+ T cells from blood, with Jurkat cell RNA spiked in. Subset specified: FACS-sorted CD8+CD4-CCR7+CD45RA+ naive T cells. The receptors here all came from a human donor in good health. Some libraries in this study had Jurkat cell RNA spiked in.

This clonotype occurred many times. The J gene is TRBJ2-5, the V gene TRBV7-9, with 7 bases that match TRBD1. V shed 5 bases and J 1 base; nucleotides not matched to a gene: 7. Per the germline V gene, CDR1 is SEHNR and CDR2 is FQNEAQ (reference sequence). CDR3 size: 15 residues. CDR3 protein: CASSNLGQLQETQYF. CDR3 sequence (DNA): TGTGCCAGCAGCAACTTGGGACAGCTCCAAGAGACCCAGTACTTC.

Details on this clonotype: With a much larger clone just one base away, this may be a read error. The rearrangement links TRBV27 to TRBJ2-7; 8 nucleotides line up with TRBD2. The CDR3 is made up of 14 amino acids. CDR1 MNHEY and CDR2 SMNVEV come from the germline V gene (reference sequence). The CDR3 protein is CGSSLVGGVDEQYF. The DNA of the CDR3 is TGTGGCAGCAGTTTAGTCGGGGGGGTCGACGAGCAGTACTTC.

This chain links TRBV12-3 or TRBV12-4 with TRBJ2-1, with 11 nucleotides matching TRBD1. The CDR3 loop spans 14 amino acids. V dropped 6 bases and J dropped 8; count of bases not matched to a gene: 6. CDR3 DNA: TGTGCCAGCAGATCCGGGACAGGGGGAGATGAGCAGTTCTTC. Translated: CASRSGTGGDEQFF.

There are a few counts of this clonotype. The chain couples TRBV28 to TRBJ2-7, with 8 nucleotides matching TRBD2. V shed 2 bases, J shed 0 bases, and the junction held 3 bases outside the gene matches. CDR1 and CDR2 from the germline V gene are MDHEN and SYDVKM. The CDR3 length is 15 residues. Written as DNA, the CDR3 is TGTGCCAGCAGTTTAACTAGCGGAGCCTCCTACGAGCAGTACTTC. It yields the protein CASSLTSGASYEQYF.

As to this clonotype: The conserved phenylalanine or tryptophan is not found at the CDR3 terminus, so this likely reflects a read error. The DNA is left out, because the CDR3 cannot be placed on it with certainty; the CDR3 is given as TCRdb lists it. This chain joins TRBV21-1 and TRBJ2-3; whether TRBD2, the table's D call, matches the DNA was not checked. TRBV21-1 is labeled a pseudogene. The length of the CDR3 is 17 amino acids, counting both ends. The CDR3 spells CASSNLRLAGGTDTQYL.

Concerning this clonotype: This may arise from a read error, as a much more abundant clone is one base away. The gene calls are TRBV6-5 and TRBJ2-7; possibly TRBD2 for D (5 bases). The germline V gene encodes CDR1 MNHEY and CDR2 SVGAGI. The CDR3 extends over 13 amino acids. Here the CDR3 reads CVSSYSLAGEQYF. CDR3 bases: TGTGTCAGCAGTTACTCGCTAGCCGGCGAGCAGTACTTC.

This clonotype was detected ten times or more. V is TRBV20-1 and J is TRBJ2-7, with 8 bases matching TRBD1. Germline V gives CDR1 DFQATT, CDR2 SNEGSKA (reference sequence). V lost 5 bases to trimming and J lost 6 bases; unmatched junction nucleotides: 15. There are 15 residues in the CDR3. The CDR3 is CSAPPPDRVWGEQYF. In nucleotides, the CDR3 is TGCAGTGCTCCCCCCCCGGACAGGGTTTGGGGCGAGCAGTACTTC.

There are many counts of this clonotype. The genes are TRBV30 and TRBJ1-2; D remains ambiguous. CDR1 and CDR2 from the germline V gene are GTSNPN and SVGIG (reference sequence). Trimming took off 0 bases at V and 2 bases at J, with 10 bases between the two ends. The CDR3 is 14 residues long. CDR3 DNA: TGTGCCTGGAGTGTATCAGGAGCGAACTATGGCTACACCTTC. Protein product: CAWSVSGANYGYTF. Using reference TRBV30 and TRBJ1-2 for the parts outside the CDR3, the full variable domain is SQTIHQWPATLVQPVGSPLSLECTVEGTSNPNLYWYRQAAGRGLQLLFYSVGIGQISSEVPQNLSASRPQDRQFILSSKKLLLSDSGFYLCAWSVSGANYGYTFGSGTRLTVV.

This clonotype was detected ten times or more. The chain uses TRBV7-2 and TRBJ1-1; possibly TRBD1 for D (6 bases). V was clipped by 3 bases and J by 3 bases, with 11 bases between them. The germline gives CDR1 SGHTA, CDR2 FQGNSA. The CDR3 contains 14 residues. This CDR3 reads CASSFLQGYTEAFF. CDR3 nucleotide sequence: TGTGCCAGCAGCTTTTTACAGGGTTACACTGAAGCTTTCTTT.

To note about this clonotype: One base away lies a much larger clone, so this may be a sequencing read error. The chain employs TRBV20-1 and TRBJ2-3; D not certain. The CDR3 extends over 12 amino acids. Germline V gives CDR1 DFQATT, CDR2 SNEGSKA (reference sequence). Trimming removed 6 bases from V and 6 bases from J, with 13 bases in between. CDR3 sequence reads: CSATDEWDTQYF. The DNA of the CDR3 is TGCAGTGCAACGGACGAATGGGATACGCAGTATTTT.

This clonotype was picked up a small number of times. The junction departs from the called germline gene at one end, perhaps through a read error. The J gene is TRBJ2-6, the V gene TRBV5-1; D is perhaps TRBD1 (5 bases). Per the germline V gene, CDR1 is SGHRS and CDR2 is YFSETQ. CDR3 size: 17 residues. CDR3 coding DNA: TGCGCCAGCAGCTTGGATCTAGGAAACTCTGGGGCCAACGTCCCGACTTTC. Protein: CASSLDLGNSGANVPTF.

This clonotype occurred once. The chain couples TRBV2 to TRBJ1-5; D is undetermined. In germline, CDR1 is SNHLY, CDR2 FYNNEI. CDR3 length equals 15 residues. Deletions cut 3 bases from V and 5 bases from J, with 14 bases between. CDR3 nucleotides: TGTGCCAGCAGTGAGTTCCGAGGGCGGGATCAGCCCCAGCATTTT. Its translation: CASSEFRGRDQPQHF.

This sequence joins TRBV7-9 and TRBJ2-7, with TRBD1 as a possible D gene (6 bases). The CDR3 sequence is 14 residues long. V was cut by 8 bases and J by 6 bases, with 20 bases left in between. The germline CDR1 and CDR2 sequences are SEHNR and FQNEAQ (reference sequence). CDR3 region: CASGPRAGVGEQYF. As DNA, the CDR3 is TGTGCCAGCGGCCCCCGGGCAGGGGTGGGCGAGCAGTACTTC. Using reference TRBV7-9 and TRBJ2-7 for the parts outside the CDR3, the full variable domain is DTGVSQNPRHKITKRGQNVTFRCDPISEHNRLYWYRQTLGQGPEFLTYFQNEAQLEKSRLLSDRFSAERPKGSFSTLEIQRTEQGDSAMYLCASGPRAGVGEQYFGPGTRLTVT.

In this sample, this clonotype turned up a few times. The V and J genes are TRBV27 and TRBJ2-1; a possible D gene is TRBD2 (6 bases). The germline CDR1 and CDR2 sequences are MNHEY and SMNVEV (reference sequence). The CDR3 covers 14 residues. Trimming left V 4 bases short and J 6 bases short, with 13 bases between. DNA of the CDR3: TGTGCCAGCAGTTCGGGACTCCTATTCAATGAGCAGTTCTTC. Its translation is CASSSGLLFNEQFF.

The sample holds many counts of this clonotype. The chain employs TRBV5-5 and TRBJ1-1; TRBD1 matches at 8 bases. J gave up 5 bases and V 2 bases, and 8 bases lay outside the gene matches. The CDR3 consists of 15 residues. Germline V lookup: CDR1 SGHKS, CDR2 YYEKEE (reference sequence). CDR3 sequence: CASSFGQGARTEAFF. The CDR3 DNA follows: TGTGCCAGCAGCTTCGGTCAGGGGGCGAGGACTGAAGCTTTCTTT.

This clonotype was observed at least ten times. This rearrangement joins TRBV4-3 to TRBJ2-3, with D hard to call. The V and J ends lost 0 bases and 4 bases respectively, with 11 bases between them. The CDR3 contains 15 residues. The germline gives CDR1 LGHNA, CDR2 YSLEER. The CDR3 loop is CASSQEGRAADTQYF. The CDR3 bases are TGCGCCAGCAGCCAAGAAGGCCGGGCGGCAGATACGCAGTATTTT.

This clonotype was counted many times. The CDR3 DNA is TGCGCCAGCAGCTTGCGACTAGCGGGAGGCTACGAGCAGTACTTC. Its translation: CASSLRLAGGYEQYF. The V call is TRBV5-1, the J call TRBJ2-7; 13 positions match TRBD2. From germline, CDR1 is SGHRS and CDR2 YFSETQ. V trimming: 1 base; J trimming: 3 bases; junction bases outside the gene matches: 1. The CDR3 length is 15 residues.

As DNA, the CDR3 is TGTGCCAGCAGTTTCACCCCGGACTATTGGGGCACAGATACGCAGTATTTT. Translated, it gives CASSFTPDYWGTDTQYF. The chain uses TRBV27 and TRBJ2-3; D perhaps matches TRBD2 (6 bases). CDR1 and CDR2 (germline): MNHEY, SMNVEV (reference sequence). Trimming stripped 3 bases from V and 1 base from J, with 17 bases between. The CDR3 has 17 amino acids.

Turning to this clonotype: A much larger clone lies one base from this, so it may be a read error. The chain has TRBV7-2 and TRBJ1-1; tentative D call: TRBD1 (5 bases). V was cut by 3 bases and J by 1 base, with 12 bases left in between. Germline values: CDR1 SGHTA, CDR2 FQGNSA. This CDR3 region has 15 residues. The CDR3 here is CASSFVTDPNTEAFF. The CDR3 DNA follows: TGTGCCAGCAGCTTTGTGACAGACCCGAACACTGAAGCTTTCTTT. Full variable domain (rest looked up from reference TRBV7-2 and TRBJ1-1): GAGVSQSPSNKVTEKGKDVELRCDPISGHTALYWYRQSLGQGLEFLIYFQGNSAPDKSGLPSDRFSAERTGGSVSTLTIQRTQQEDSAVYLCASSFVTDPNTEAFFGQGTRLTVV.

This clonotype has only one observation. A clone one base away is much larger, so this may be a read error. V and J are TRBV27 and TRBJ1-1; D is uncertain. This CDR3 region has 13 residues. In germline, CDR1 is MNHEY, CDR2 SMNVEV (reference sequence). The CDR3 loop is CASSIFENTKAFF. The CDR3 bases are TGTGCCAGCAGTATCTTTGAGAACACTAAAGCTTTCTTT.